This T cell receptor (beta chain) comes out of a study of T cells after yellow fever vaccination. Findings of the study overall: The study re-detected most primary-vaccination clones after the booster (roughly 95% CD4, roughly 88% CD8).

TCRdb re-called the 5' RACE reads with MiXCR, one entry per CDR3 protein. The sample lists about 160,000 distinct CDR3 sequences, 5.5% to 7.5% occurring once. There are a few counts of this clonotype. Its antigen is unidentified. The CDR3 runs 17 residues. J lost 9 bases, V lost 2 bases, and 14 bases had no gene match. This TCR was sampled from a man aged 18 to 29 who received the YFV17D yellow fever vaccine. The sample here was CD4+ T cells sorted from PBMCs, taken 4 to 6 days after the first yellow fever vaccination. J is TRBJ2-1 and V is TRBV12-3 or TRBV12-4; 9 bases are a match to TRBD2. The CDR3: CASSLFYAGGVYTEQFF. In DNA, the CDR3 is TGTGCCAGCAGTTTATTTTACGCGGGGGGGGTTTATACTGAGCAGTTCTTC.